A single sample is the source of the 12 T cell receptor beta chains below, sequenced in a study of graft-versus-host responses after intestinal transplantation (dated by TCRdb to 2020 to 2023). Library preparation employed the immunoSEQ multiplex PCR assay. Here the immuneACCESS table is served through TCRdb, limited to in-frame sequences with V and J called. Missing clones are a known gap in these copies; in checked studies unresolved V genes cover under half, and the rest lacks a known reason. This sample is represented by 25,000 or so clones; over 90% of them were singletons. The ten largest clones capture less than 2% of the sample. Sample: PBMCs, taken 38 to 40 days after intestinal transplant. These receptors originate from a human patient who received an intestinal transplant, so some T cells may come from the graft donor.

The CDR3: CASSPSSFHVKDRPNYGYTF. CDR3 coding DNA: TGTGCCAGCAGTCCGTCATCTTTCCACGTTAAAGACAGGCCTAACTATGGCTACACCTTC. The rearrangement links TRBV27 to TRBJ1-2; the D gene is possibly TRBD1 (6 bases). The CDR3 runs 20 residues. From germline, CDR1 is MNHEY and CDR2 SMNVEV (reference sequence). Trimming stripped 5 bases from V and 0 bases from J, with 28 bases between.

The genes are TRBV19 and TRBJ2-7; 10 bases agree with TRBD2. The trim removed 5 bases at V and 6 bases at J, leaving 13 bases unmatched. The CDR3 contains 16 residues. CDR1 and CDR2 from the germline V gene are LNHDA and SQIVND (reference sequence). The CDR3 coding sequence is TGTGCCAGTAGTGACCGACTAGCGGGTTTGGGGAGCGAGCAGTACTTC. Its translation is CASSDRLAGLGSEQYF. The full variable domain, with the rest looked up from reference TRBV19 and TRBJ2-7, is DGGITQSPKYLFRKEGQNVTLSCEQNLNHDAMYWYRQDPGQGLRLIYYSQIVNDFQKGDIAEGYSVSREKKESFPLTVTSAQKNPTAFYLCASSDRLAGLGSEQYFGPGTRLTVT.

This chain connects TRBV28 to TRBJ2-7; D might be TRBD2 (5 bases). The V end was cut by 3 bases, the J end by 7 bases, with 7 bases between. CDR3 length: 11 amino acids. CDR1 is MDHEN, CDR2 SYDVKM, per germline. In DNA form, the CDR3 reads TGTGCCAGCAGTTTGGACTGGGAGCAGTACTTC. Amino acids: CASSLDWEQYF. Full variable domain (remainder filled in from reference TRBV28 and TRBJ2-7): DVKVTQSSRYLVKRTGEKVFLECVQDMDHENMFWYRQDPGLGLRLIYFSYDVKMKEKGDIPEGYSVSREKKERFSLILESASTNQTSMYLCASSLDWEQYFGPGTRLTVT.

The chain combines TRBV6-1 with TRBJ2-7; 8 nucleotides match TRBD2. The CDR3 runs 15 residues. Germline assignment: CDR1 MNHNS and CDR2 SASEGT. The ends lost 2 bases at V and 2 bases at J; junction bases unmatched: 5. The CDR3 bases are TGTGCCAGCAGTGAATTAGGTAGCGGGGCCTACGAGCAGTACTTC. Its translation: CASSELGSGAYEQYF.

The chain joins TRBV9 to TRBJ2-1, with D perhaps matching TRBD2 (5 bases). This CDR3 is 14 amino acids long. In germline, CDR1 is SGDLS, CDR2 YYNGEE. The V end lost 3 bases, the J end lost 5 bases, and 12 bases lay between the germline ends. In DNA form, the CDR3 reads TGTGCCAGCAGCGGAGTCCCGGGGAACAATGAGCAGTTCTTC. It codes for CASSGVPGNNEQFF.

This chain connects TRBV6-5 to TRBJ2-3; D gene unclear. Trimming cost V 8 bases and J 6 bases, with 9 bases left between them. CDR1 is MNHEY and CDR2 is SVGAGI in the germline V gene. The CDR3 is made up of 11 amino acids. As DNA, the CDR3 is TGTGCCAGCTCCGTGGGGGATACGCAGTATTTT. It translates to CASSVGDTQYF.

The chain employs TRBV10-3 and TRBJ2-7, with TRBD2 matching over 8 bases. The CDR3 is made up of 14 amino acids. Unmatched junction bases numbered 11, after V lost 10 bases and J lost 3 bases. Germline assignment: CDR1 ENHRY and CDR2 SYGVKD. The CDR3 DNA follows: TGTGCCACGACTCAGGGTAGCGGGAACTACGAGCAGTACTTC. This translates into CATTQGSGNYEQYF.

The chain employs TRBV4-1 and TRBJ2-7; 8 bases map to TRBD1. V shed 1 base and J 3 bases; nucleotides not matched to a gene: 2. Per germline, CDR1 MGHRA and CDR2 YSYEKL. The CDR3 sequence is 14 residues long. CDR3 loop: CASSQGTGLYEQYF. The CDR3 nucleotides read TGCGCCAGCAGCCAAGGGACAGGGCTCTACGAGCAGTACTTC.

The rearrangement joins TRBV5-4 to TRBJ2-7; 8 bases are shared with TRBD2. V was clipped by 2 bases and J by 5 bases; unmatched bases: 6. The CDR3 is made up of 14 amino acids. Germline V gives CDR1 SGHNT, CDR2 YYREEE (reference sequence). The DNA for the CDR3 is TGTGCCAGCAGCTTAAGCGGGAGCATCCACGAGCAGTACTTC. It yields the protein CASSLSGSIHEQYF.

This sequence joins TRBV28 and TRBJ1-2; 9 bases align to TRBD1. The V and J ends lost 6 bases and 1 base, in that order; junction bases with no gene match: 6. Per the germline V gene, CDR1 is MDHEN and CDR2 is SYDVKM. This CDR3 has 15 residues. The CDR3 nucleotides are TGTGCCAGCAGAAACGCGGACAGGGGTAACTATGGCTACACCTTC. Translated: CASRNADRGNYGYTF.

This sequence joins TRBV19 and TRBJ2-7; the D gene is possibly TRBD1 (5 bases). V lost 3 bases and J 2 bases, leaving 8 bases between the germline ends. The CDR3 runs 13 residues. CDR1 is LNHDA, CDR2 SQIVND, per germline (reference sequence). CDR3 DNA sequence: TGTGCCAGTAGTATGGGGCTGACCTACGAGCAGTACTTC. This encodes CASSMGLTYEQYF.

J is TRBJ1-2 and V is TRBV6-1; tentatively, D is TRBD1 (5 bases). Trimming cost V 5 bases and J 4 bases, with 14 bases left between them. Germline V gives CDR1 MNHNS, CDR2 SASEGT. The CDR3 is made up of 14 amino acids. This CDR3 reads CASSPGTSGYGYTF. The CDR3, as DNA: TGTGCCAGCAGTCCCGGGACGTCAGGCTATGGCTACACCTTC.